A selection of T cell receptor beta chains follows, all from one sample in a study of blood T cells in healthy people across ages. TCRdb re-called the 5' RACE reads through MiXCR, storing one row per CDR3 protein. The table includes 650,000 to 1,000,000 distinct CDR3 sequences, about 36% detected once. Specimen: blood. The receptor source for this set is a young man in good health. The CDR3 runs from the conserved cysteine through the conserved F or W. The D gene is left open where the match is weak. Rows give clone size only sometimes, using once, few, many, or a class for an expanded clone.

D: TRBD1
J: TRBJ1-1
V: TRBV29-1
size: .
DNA: TGCAGCGTTAACAGGGGAATCGACACTGAAGCTTTCTTT
CDR3: CSVNRGIDTEAFF

D: TRBD2
J: TRBJ2-3
V: TRBV9
size: few
DNA: TGTGCCAGCAGCGCTGGGACTAGCAGGCGCACAGATACGCAGTATTTT
CDR3: CASSAGTSRRTDTQYF

D: .
J: TRBJ2-3
V: TRBV7-9
size: .
DNA: TGTGCCAGTAGAACAGGGTACACAGATACGCAGTATTTT
CDR3: CASRTGYTDTQYF

D: .
J: TRBJ1-2
V: TRBV4-3
size: many
DNA: TGCGCCAGCAGCCAGCACAGGGCTAACTATGGCTACACCTTC
CDR3: CASSQHRANYGYTF

D: .
J: TRBJ2-7
V: TRBV25-1
size: .
DNA: TGTGCCAGCAACGCCGGAAGTAGGTCCTACGAGCAGTACTTC
CDR3: CASNAGSRSYEQYF

D: .
J: TRBJ2-1
V: TRBV15
size: many
DNA: TGTGCCACCAGCAGCGGGCCAAGTAACTCCTACAATGAGCAGTTCTTC
CDR3: CATSSGPSNSYNEQFF

D: .
J: TRBJ1-1
V: TRBV29-1
size: .
DNA: TGCAGCGCGGGGGGAGAGGGGCGGGAAGCTTTCTTT
CDR3: CSAGGEGREAFF

D: .
J: TRBJ1-4
V: TRBV7-9
size: .
DNA: TGTGCCAGCACCAACTCGGGGACTGCAGAAAAACTGTTTTTT
CDR3: CASTNSGTAEKLFF

D: .
J: TRBJ2-3
V: TRBV20-1
size: .
DNA: TGCAGTGCTAGACCCCTAGGCCGCACGCAGTATTTT
CDR3: CSARPLGRTQYF

D: .
J: TRBJ2-2
V: TRBV7-3
size: .
DNA: TGTGCCAACGGTTCGGGCACCGGGGAGCTGTTTTTT
CDR3: CANGSGTGELFF

D: TRBD1
J: TRBJ2-2
V: TRBV29-1
size: .
DNA: TGCAGCGCCTCCGGGACAGGGGGGGGAGAGCTGTTTTTT
CDR3: CSASGTGGGELFF

D: .
J: TRBJ1-4
V: TRBV20-1
size: .
DNA: TGCAGTGCTAGAGGTGAAGCAACTAATGAAAAACTGTTTTTT
CDR3: CSARGEATNEKLFF

D: .
J: TRBJ1-2
V: TRBV5-4
size: .
DNA: TGTGCCAGCAGCTATGGCCGCCGGGACACAGCTAACTATGGCTACACCTTC
CDR3: CASSYGRRDTANYGYTF

D: .
J: TRBJ2-5
V: TRBV4-1
size: .
DNA: TGCGCCAGCAGCCAAGATGGCGGAGTACGTGGATTGCAGACCCAGTACTTC
CDR3: CASSQDGGVRGLQTQYF

D: .
J: TRBJ2-7
V: TRBV4-2
size: many
DNA: TGTGCCAGCAGCCAAGATCGGGTTAGCTCCTACGAGCAGTACTTC
CDR3: CASSQDRVSSYEQYF

D: .
J: TRBJ2-7
V: TRBV12-3/TRBV12-4
size: many
DNA: TGTGCCAGCAGTTCGGCCAGACACTCCTACGAGCAGTACTTC
CDR3: CASSSARHSYEQYF

D: .
J: TRBJ2-1
V: TRBV4-2
size: .
DNA: TGTGCCAGCAGCCAAGATCGGTCGTTTGGCAATGAGCAGTTCTTC
CDR3: CASSQDRSFGNEQFF

D: .
J: TRBJ1-4
V: TRBV10-3
size: .
DNA: TGTGCCATCAGTAAGGACTCAACTAATGAAAAACTGTTTTTT
CDR3: CAISKDSTNEKLFF

D: TRBD1
J: TRBJ2-3
V: TRBV6-5
size: few
DNA: TGTGCCAGCAGTCAACCCAGACAGGGGAAGTATACGCAGTATTTT
CDR3: CASSQPRQGKYTQYF

D: TRBD1
J: TRBJ1-1
V: TRBV5-6
size: .
DNA: TGTGCCAGCAGCTCAACAGGGGAGGCTGAAGCTTTCTTT
CDR3: CASSSTGEAEAFF

D: TRBD1
J: TRBJ2-1
V: TRBV6-6
size: few
DNA: TGTGCCAGCAGTTACACAGGGGACTACAATGAGCAGTTCTTC
CDR3: CASSYTGDYNEQFF

D: .
J: TRBJ2-1
V: TRBV3-1
size: few
DNA: TGTGCCAGCAGCCAAGATTTGCTCAGATTCGCCGTCAATGAGCAGTTCTTC
CDR3: CASSQDLLRFAVNEQFF

D: .
J: TRBJ1-4
V: TRBV12-2
size: .
DNA: TGTGCAAGTCGCTTAGGCACCGGACGTTGCCTAGAAGGGCTGTTTTTT
CDR3: CASRLGTGRCLEGLFF

D: TRBD1
J: TRBJ1-1
V: TRBV20-1
size: many
DNA: TGCAGTGCTAGAGGGGACACAGGGGGCAACACTGAAGCTTTCTTT
CDR3: CSARGDTGGNTEAFF

D: .
J: TRBJ2-4
V: TRBV5-1
size: .
DNA: TGCGCCAGCACCATGGCCGGCATCAATGAGCAGTACTTC
CDR3: CASTMAGINEQYF

D: TRBD1
J: TRBJ2-5
V: TRBV5-1
size: few
DNA: TGCGCCAGCAGCTCTACTCAAGACAGGGGGAGTGAGCAGTACTTC
CDR3: CASSSTQDRGSEQYF

D: .
J: TRBJ2-7
V: TRBV6-5
size: few
DNA: TGTGCCACCAACCCTCCGGGGGGCGCGGGCTACGAGCAGTACTTC
CDR3: CATNPPGGAGYEQYF

D: .
J: TRBJ2-7
V: TRBV4-3
size: .
DNA: TGCGCCAGCAGCCAAGAGAGGACGGGCAGCGATGAGCAGTACTTC
CDR3: CASSQERTGSDEQYF

D: .
J: TRBJ1-1
V: TRBV29-1
size: few
DNA: TGCAGCGTTAGTAACAGGGCGAACACTGAAGCTTTCTTT
CDR3: CSVSNRANTEAFF

D: .
J: TRBJ1-6
V: TRBV10-3
size: many
DNA: TGTGCCACGTGCTCCGAGGCCTCCTATAATTCACCCCTCCACTTT
CDR3: CATCSEASYNSPLHF

D: TRBD2
J: TRBJ2-1
V: TRBV27
size: few
DNA: TGTGCCAGCAGTCCCCGTCTGACTAGCGGGGACAACAATGAGCAGTTCTTC
CDR3: CASSPRLTSGDNNEQFF

D: TRBD1
J: TRBJ1-3
V: TRBV5-6
size: .
DNA: TGTGCCAGCAGCCTGACCGGGACAGGGGCCACCCGCACTGGAAACACCATATATTTT
CDR3: CASSLTGTGATRTGNTIYF

D: .
J: TRBJ1-2
V: TRBV7-9
size: .
DNA: TGTGCCAGCAGCCGTTCGACAGGCCCCGGCTACACCTTC
CDR3: CASSRSTGPGYTF

D: .
J: TRBJ1-1
V: TRBV12-3/TRBV12-4
size: .
DNA: TGTGCCAGCAGCAAGGGGGAAATGAACACTGAAGCTTTCTTT
CDR3: CASSKGEMNTEAFF

D: .
J: TRBJ2-1
V: TRBV20-1
size: .
DNA: TGCAGTGCTAGAGACGATAACCCCCGGGACTCGCCACGATACAATGAGCAGTTCTTC
CDR3: CSARDDNPRDSPRYNEQFF

D: TRBD2
J: TRBJ2-1
V: TRBV5-1
size: many
DNA: TGCGCCAGCAGCTTGGATCTAGCGGGGGACAATGAGCAGTTCTTC
CDR3: CASSLDLAGDNEQFF

D: TRBD1
J: TRBJ1-5
V: TRBV27
size: .
DNA: TGTGCCAGCAGTTCTGGACAGGGACGGCCCCAGCATTTT
CDR3: CASSSGQGRPQHF

D: .
J: TRBJ2-5
V: TRBV11-2
size: many
DNA: TGTGCCAGCAGTCGGCTAGAGACCCAGTACTTC
CDR3: CASSRLETQYF

D: .
J: TRBJ2-1
V: TRBV10-3
size: many
DNA: TGTGCCATCAGTGGACGGGACCAGAGCTCCTACAATGAGCAGTTCTTC
CDR3: CAISGRDQSSYNEQFF

D: TRBD1
J: TRBJ1-4
V: TRBV6-2/TRBV6-3
size: .
DNA: TGTGCCAGCAACGACCCGGGACAGGGTAGAGAAAAACTGTTTTTT
CDR3: CASNDPGQGREKLFF

D: TRBD1
J: TRBJ1-5
V: TRBV19
size: .
DNA: TGTGCCAGTGGGGACAGGGTAAGCAATCAGCCCCAGCATTTT
CDR3: CASGDRVSNQPQHF

D: .
J: TRBJ2-3
V: TRBV5-1
size: .
DNA: TGCGCCGGGGGTGTCCCCTCCACAGATACGCAGTATTTT
CDR3: CAGGVPSTDTQYF

D: .
J: TRBJ1-6
V: TRBV6-2/TRBV6-3
size: .
DNA: TGTGCCAGCAGTTACTCGAGGGGCTCAGGATCACCCCCCCACTTT
CDR3: CASSYSRGSGSPPHF

D: TRBD1
J: TRBJ2-7
V: TRBV24-1
size: .
DNA: TGTGCCACCAGTGTAGAGGACAGGTCCTATTCCTACGAGCAGTACTTC
CDR3: CATSVEDRSYSYEQYF

D: .
J: TRBJ1-5
V: TRBV12-3/TRBV12-4
size: few
DNA: TGTGCCAGCAGTTTACGGAGGTTTGGCAATCAGCCCCAGCATTTT
CDR3: CASSLRRFGNQPQHF

D: .
J: TRBJ2-7
V: TRBV20-1
size: .
DNA: TGCAGTGCTAGAGTCAAGGGCCCGGACAGCTACGAGCAGTACTTC
CDR3: CSARVKGPDSYEQYF

D: .
J: TRBJ1-1
V: TRBV5-1
size: .
DNA: TGCGCCAGCAGCTTGGGAGGCTCTATGAACACTGAAGCTTTCTTT
CDR3: CASSLGGSMNTEAFF

D: TRBD2
J: TRBJ2-1
V: TRBV14
size: .
DNA: TGTGCCAGCAGCCAAGATAGGGGACTAGCGGTTAACAATGAGCAGTTCTTC
CDR3: CASSQDRGLAVNNEQFF

D: .
J: TRBJ1-4
V: TRBV2
size: .
DNA: TGTGCCAGCAGTGGATCCGGGACCGTCGAAAAACTGTTTTTT
CDR3: CASSGSGTVEKLFF

D: TRBD1
J: TRBJ1-4
V: TRBV4-3
size: few
DNA: TGCGCCAGCAGCCTAAGTGCCGAGGGGGCAAATGAAAAACTGTTTTTT
CDR3: CASSLSAEGANEKLFF

D: .
J: TRBJ1-4
V: TRBV12-3/TRBV12-4
size: .
DNA: TGTGCCAGCAGCCCGTCCACGGGATTTGGGGAAAAACTGTTTTTT
CDR3: CASSPSTGFGEKLFF

D: TRBD2
J: TRBJ2-3
V: TRBV27
size: many
DNA: TGTGCCAGCAGCTTAGGGGCTAGCGGGGGCACAGATACGCAGTATTTT
CDR3: CASSLGASGGTDTQYF

D: TRBD2
J: TRBJ2-7
V: TRBV4-1
size: few
DNA: TGCGCCAGCAGCAACCCGGGACTAGCGGGGGCGGGTGAGCAGTACTTC
CDR3: CASSNPGLAGAGEQYF

D: .
J: TRBJ2-1
V: TRBV3-1
size: .
DNA: TGTGCCAGCAGCCAAGATGGTGGGGACAATGAGCAGTTCTTC
CDR3: CASSQDGGDNEQFF

D: .
J: TRBJ1-4
V: TRBV6-6
size: few
DNA: TGTGCCAGCAGTTACGGGGGAGTTAATGAAAAACTGTTTTTT
CDR3: CASSYGGVNEKLFF

D: TRBD1
J: TRBJ2-7
V: TRBV6-2/TRBV6-3
size: few
DNA: TGTGCCAGCAGTTTAACAGGGGGATGGAGCTCCTACGAGCAGTACTTC
CDR3: CASSLTGGWSSYEQYF

D: .
J: TRBJ1-1
V: TRBV5-1
size: .
DNA: TGCGCCAGCAGCTTGAGCCCTACAATGAACACTGAAGCTTTCTTT
CDR3: CASSLSPTMNTEAFF